These 7 T cell receptor beta chains originate from one sample sequenced in a study of T cell responses to AZD1222 COVID-19 vaccine. Profiling relied on immunoSEQ multiplex PCR, and the TCRdb table lists in-frame clones only, not all of them. The data show about 97,000 clones, with 85% to 90% seen just once and just under 7.5% held by the top ten. Sequences were derived from peripheral blood, sampled on day 0 of AZD1222 vaccination. Every receptor here comes from an adult in good health.

The chain carries TRBV15 and TRBJ2-7, with unresolved D. With 1 base removed from V and 9 bases from J, the gap between germline ends came to 7 bases. CDR1 is LNHNV, CDR2 YYDKDF, per germline (reference sequence). The CDR3 covers 11 residues. As DNA, the CDR3 is TGTGCCACCAGCAGAGGCTTCGGGCAGTACTTC. This codes for CATSRGFGQYF.

CDR3 in amino acids: CSASGRNEQFF. The CDR3 coding sequence is TGCAGTGCTAGCGGGAGGAATGAGCAGTTCTTC. This chain uses TRBV20-1 with TRBJ2-1; 7 nucleotides line up with TRBD2. The CDR3 loop spans 11 amino acids. From germline, CDR1 is DFQATT and CDR2 SNEGSKA (reference sequence). Trimming at V came to 3 bases and at J to 7 bases, leaving 0 bases not matched to a gene.

The chain couples TRBV7-9 to TRBJ2-7; 12 bases are a match to TRBD2. The germline V gene has CDR1 SEHNR and CDR2 FQNEAQ (reference sequence). J was trimmed by 2 bases and V by 5 bases; bases with no gene match: 4. The CDR3 runs 15 residues. The CDR3 DNA reads as TGTGCCAGCAGCCCTAGCGGGAGGGGCCCCTACGAGCAGTACTTC. This codes for CASSPSGRGPYEQYF.

The chain couples TRBV7-3 to TRBJ1-6; 7 bases are a match to TRBD1. The CDR3 runs to 13 residues. J was trimmed by 10 bases and V by 6 bases; bases with no gene match: 6. Per the germline V gene, CDR1 is SGHTA and CDR2 is FQGTGA. Here the CDR3 DNA reads TGTGCCAGCAGTCCTGACAGGGAGTCACCCCTCCACTTT. It specifies CASSPDRESPLHF.

The chain employs TRBV19 and TRBJ1-5; no firm D call. CDR3 length: 13 residues. V lost 3 bases and J 8 bases, leaving 11 bases between the germline ends. Germline V gene data show CDR1 as LNHDA and CDR2 as SQIVND (reference sequence). The CDR3 here is CASSMVIGEPQHF. CDR3 nucleotides: TGTGCCAGTAGTATGGTGATCGGGGAGCCCCAGCATTTT.

V is TRBV7-2 and J is TRBJ1-1, with 8 positions matching TRBD1. CDR3 length: 14 residues. CDR1 is SGHTA, CDR2 FQGNSA, per germline. Unmatched junction bases numbered 8, after V lost 5 bases and J lost 6 bases. The CDR3 loop reads CASSPRTGIAEAFF. The CDR3 DNA reads as TGTGCCAGCAGCCCCCGGACAGGGATAGCTGAAGCTTTCTTT.

The CDR3 sequence is CASRPYNYGYTF. Here the CDR3 DNA reads TGTGCCAGTAGGCCGTATAACTATGGCTACACCTTC. The genes are TRBV19 and TRBJ1-2, with D uncertain. Trimming removed 6 bases from V and 1 base from J, with 6 bases in between. CDR1 LNHDA and CDR2 SQIVND come from the germline V gene (reference sequence). The CDR3 spans 12 residues.